The entry below describes one T cell receptor beta chain. The sample holds many counts of this clone. Its cognate antigen has yet to be identified. Base qualities are not at hand, and no much larger clone is one base apart. The High Capacity cDNA Reverse Transcription Kit was used to reverse transcribe all of the isolated RNA, meaning that expressed TCRB transcripts were what got sequenced. Deep immunoSEQ sequencing was performed on naive, central memory and regulatory T cell samples, with an average of about 3.6 million total reads per sample. Sorted cells were lysed in RLT buffer, and RNA was extracted using DNase-treated RNeasy Micro or Mini kits according to cell number. To prevent cross-contamination, each cell subset was processed individually, whereas patient and healthy donor samples were processed jointly. Using the immunoSEQ multiplex PCR, TCRB sequences were amplified from cDNA into 87-bp fragments spanning the CDR3 region. The amplicons were sequenced using the Illumina HiSeq platform. The paper's data handling went like this. PCR bias was computationally corrected using synthetic template baselines, reads within Hamming distance 2 were collapsed, and singletons that could not be merged were discarded. Reads were aligned to IMGT to assign V, D and J genes, CDR3 length, and insertions or deletions at six rearrangement sites. Within each subset, clonotype counts were normalized to sorted cell number, after which true diversity and Gini coefficients were computed with the tcR R package. The overlap coefficient, calculated on TCRB nucleotide sequences, was used to measure repertoire sharing. Out-of-frame TCRB sequences from naive cells were analyzed to stand in for the pre-selection repertoire. The immuneACCESS repertoire file appears here via TCRdb, limited to in-frame rearrangements. These files lack a portion of the clones; in checked studies, under half of the deficit traces to unresolved V genes, and the cause of the others is not known. That table furnishes V, J and clone size, whereas the DNA furnished D and trimming. Present in this sample are about 230,000 clones, roughly 17% of which were seen just once. About 0.08% of the sample rests with the top ten.

This sample is part of a study of beta chain features in type 1 diabetes (dated by TCRdb to 2017 to 2018). With respect to the entire study: Mean age, gender distribution, total cell number and subset yield did not differ between patients and healthy donors. The study compared the TCRB repertoires of sorted circulating CD4+ T cell subsets in recently diagnosed type 1 diabetes patients with those in matched healthy donors. Regulatory and stem cell-like memory subsets were isolated from only 8 patients and 8 healthy donors, whereas naive and central memory subsets came from all 30 or so donors. A total of 100 million to 110 million sorted cells were examined across all samples, and a strong correlation was observed between cell number per subset and RNA yield. Summary of the overall study and its limitations: Shorter templates might be favored by PCR, yet because patient and control samples were amplified and corrected together, any such skew would affect both groups equally. Fewer insertions and more nucleotide deletions at VDJ recombination sites were observed in patients with type 1 diabetes, implying thymic rearrangement abnormalities. Naive, central memory and regulatory TCRB repertoires appeared more similar among patients than among healthy donors. Sequencing cDNA rather than genomic DNA could over-represent highly expressing activated cells, although activation and CD3 levels did not differ between groups. A moderate but significant shortening of TCRB CDR3 length was observed in type 1 diabetes patients in all four CD4+ subsets. Because small numbers of individuals were included in the HLA sub-analyses, any influence of HLA type on TCRB rearrangement was left unresolved.

Cut back by 4 bases and 5 bases, the V and J ends lie 17 bases apart. The CDR3 goes from the cysteine to the phenylalanine over 14 residues. The DNA shown is the 42-base CDR3, in frame from base 1. CDR1 and CDR2 are drawn from the germline V gene: SQVTM, ANQGSEA. A single peripheral blood draw of about 120 mL on average was collected from each donor into heparinised tubes. Using a panel that included CD45RO, CCR7, CD25, CD127, CD95 and CD27, naive, central memory, regulatory and stem cell-like memory CD4+ T cells were sorted on a BD FACSAria II. All sorted populations exceeded 95% purity. Right away, PBMCs were isolated by Lymphoprep density gradient centrifugation and were stained directly, with no culture step. So that batch effects would be minimized, each experiment stained and sorted samples in pairs, pairing one healthy donor with one patient.

This TCR derives from a man aged 30 to 45 with type 1 diabetes. The chain employs TRBV29-1 and TRBJ2-5; the D region possibly corresponds to TRBD1 (5 bases align). The specimen was naive CD4+ T cells from blood. The cell subset or site label on this specimen signifies: true naive CD4+ T cells. At the DNA level, the sequence is TGCAGCGTTGGGAGACAGTGGGTTGGGGAGACCCAGTACTTC. This codes for CSVGRQWVGETQYF.